Reported below is one TCR beta chain. V gave up 3 bases and J gave up 7 bases, with 13 bases separating them. Germline V gene sequence: CDR1 SQVTM, CDR2 ANQGSEA. The CDR3 spans 12 residues. This sample stems from a study of blood T cells in healthy people across ages. Whole-study context: Template switching recovered approximately one barcoded beta molecule for every two T cells.

PCR was performed a second time for about 7 to 12 cycles using a sample-barcoded 5' primer and a J-beta primer mix. MiXCR, applied by TCRdb to the 5' RACE reads, yields one record per CDR3 protein. This sample has more than 700,000 distinct CDR3 sequences, with 53% found just once. V is TRBV29-1 and J is TRBJ2-7; tentatively, D is TRBD1 (7 bases). The sequence was collected from an elderly man in good health. Sample: blood. In DNA, the CDR3 is TGCAGCGTTGACAGGGGGGCGGAGGAGCAGTACTTC. As protein: CSVDRGAEEQYF.